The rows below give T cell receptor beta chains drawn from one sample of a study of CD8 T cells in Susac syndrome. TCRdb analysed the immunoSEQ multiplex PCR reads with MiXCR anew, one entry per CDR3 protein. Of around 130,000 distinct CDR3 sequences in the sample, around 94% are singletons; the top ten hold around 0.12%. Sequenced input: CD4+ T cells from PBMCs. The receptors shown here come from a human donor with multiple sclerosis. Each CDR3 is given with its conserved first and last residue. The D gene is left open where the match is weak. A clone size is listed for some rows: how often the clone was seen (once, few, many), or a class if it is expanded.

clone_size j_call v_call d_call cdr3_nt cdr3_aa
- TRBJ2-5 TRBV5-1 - TGCGCCAGCAGCTTGCCAGGGCAAGAGACCCAGTACTTC CASSLPGQETQYF
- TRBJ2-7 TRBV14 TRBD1 TGTGCCAGCAGCCAAGAGGCGGGACAGGGTTACGAGCAGTACTTC CASSQEAGQGYEQYF
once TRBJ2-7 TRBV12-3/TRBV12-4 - TGTGCCAGCAGCTTAACGGGGCTCGAGCAGTACTTC CASSLTGLEQYF
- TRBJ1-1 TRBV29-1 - TGCAGCGTTGACGGGGCGGGGGACACTGAAGCTTTCTTT CSVDGAGDTEAFF
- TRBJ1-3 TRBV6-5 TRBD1 TGTGCCAGCAGTTGGGGACAGGGGTCCGGAAACACCATATATTTT CASSWGQGSGNTIYF
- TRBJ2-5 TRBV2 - TGTGCCAGCGTCGGGGGTGGGGAGACCCAGTACTTC CASVGGGETQYF
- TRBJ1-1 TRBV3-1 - TGTGCCAGCAGCCAAGGGGGGCAAGGCACTGAAGCTTTCTTT CASSQGGQGTEAFF
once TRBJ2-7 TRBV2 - TGTGCCAGCAGTGAACCGTACCCTAGAGGAGAGCAGTACTTC CASSEPYPRGEQYF
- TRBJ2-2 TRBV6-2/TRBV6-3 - TGTGCCAGCAGTTACGATCTGCGGACCGGGGAGCTGTTTTTT CASSYDLRTGELFF
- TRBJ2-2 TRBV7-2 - TGTGCCAGCAGCCCCCGGGGGACGAACACCGGGGAGCTGTTTTTT CASSPRGTNTGELFF
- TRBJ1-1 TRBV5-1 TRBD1 TGCGCCAGCAGCCAACAGGGGCCCGACACTGAAGCTTTCTTT CASSQQGPDTEAFF
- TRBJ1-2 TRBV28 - TGTGCCAGCAGTTTATCTCGTGGCTACACCTTC CASSLSRGYTF
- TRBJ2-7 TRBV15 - TGTGCCACCAGCACCATCTACGAGCAGTACTTC CATSTIYEQYF
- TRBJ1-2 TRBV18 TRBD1 TGTGCCAGCTCATCCGGACAGGGTGGGGATGGCTACACCTTC CASSSGQGGDGYTF
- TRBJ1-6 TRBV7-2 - TGTGCCAGCAGCTTTGAGGCTGTGAATTCACCCCTCCACTTT CASSFEAVNSPLHF
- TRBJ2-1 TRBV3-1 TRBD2 TGTGCCAGCAGCCAAGAGGGGGCGGGGGGAAGGAATGAGCAGTTCTTC CASSQEGAGGRNEQFF
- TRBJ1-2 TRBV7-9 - TGTGCCAGCAGCCCCCCGGGAGTGGAGTATGGCTACACCTTC CASSPPGVEYGYTF
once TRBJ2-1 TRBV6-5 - TGTGCCAGCAGTTACACAAACAGGGCCTCCTACAATGAGCAGTTCTTC CASSYTNRASYNEQFF
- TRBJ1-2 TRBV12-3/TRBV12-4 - TGTGCCTCGCAGGGGATGGATGGCTACACCTTC CASQGMDGYTF
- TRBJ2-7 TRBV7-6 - TGTGCCAGCAGCTTACCCCCAGGAGGGGCCGACGAGCAGTACTTC CASSLPPGGADEQYF
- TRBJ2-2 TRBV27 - TGTGCCAGCAGTTTAGACCCCGCGAACACCGGGGAGCTGTTTTTT CASSLDPANTGELFF
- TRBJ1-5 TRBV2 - TGTGCCAGCAGCGGAGGGGGCAATCAGCCCCAGCATTTT CASSGGGNQPQHF
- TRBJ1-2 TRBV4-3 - TGCGCCAGCAGCCAAGAAGGAGCCTCGACGGCTAACTATGGCTACACCTTC CASSQEGASTANYGYTF
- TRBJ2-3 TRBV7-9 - TGTGCCAGCCACGGTGGGGGCCTCGGCACAGATACGCAGTATTTT CASHGGGLGTDTQYF